The clone carrying this T cell receptor (beta chain) was detected only once. Its antigen is still unknown. Germline-derived CDR1 and CDR2 are SGHRS and YFSETQ. V lost 2 bases to trimming and J lost 0 bases; unmatched junction nucleotides: 5. The CDR3 extends over 16 amino acids. This sample stems from a study of cytomegalovirus exposure and HLA in healthy donors. Study-wide results and limits: The authors later linked a missense DCLRE1C variant to TCR beta V- and J-gene trimming. Using the classifier, cytomegalovirus status was reportedly diagnosed with high specificity and sensitivity. The study flagged 150 to 200 TCR beta chains as cytomegalovirus-associated. A later analysis found most CMV-associated TCR beta chains apparently HLA-restricted.

The PCR had 60 Vbeta and 13 Jbeta primers. TCRdb's table, derived via immunoSEQ multiplex PCR, lists solely in-frame clones and lacks some. The sample contains 150,000 to 200,000 clones, approximately 82% of which appear only once. Sample: PBMCs. This sequence joins TRBV5-1 and TRBJ2-3, with 8 bases aligning to TRBD2. The source of this sequence is a man between 45 and 60 years old in good health and CMV-seropositive. CDR3 sequence reads: CASSFGPSGSTDTQYF. In nucleotides, the CDR3 is TGCGCCAGCAGCTTTGGACCTAGCGGGAGCACAGATACGCAGTATTTT.